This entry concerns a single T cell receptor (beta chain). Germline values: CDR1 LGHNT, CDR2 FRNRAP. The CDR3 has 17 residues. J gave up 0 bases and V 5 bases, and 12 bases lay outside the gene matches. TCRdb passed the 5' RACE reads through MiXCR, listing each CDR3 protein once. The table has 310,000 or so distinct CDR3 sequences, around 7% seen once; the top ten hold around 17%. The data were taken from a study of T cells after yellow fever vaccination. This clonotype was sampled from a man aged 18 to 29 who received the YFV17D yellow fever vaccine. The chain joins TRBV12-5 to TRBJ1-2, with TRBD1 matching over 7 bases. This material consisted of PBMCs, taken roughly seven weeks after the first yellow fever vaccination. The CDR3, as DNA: TGTGCTAGTGGTCCCCCTTTAGGGACAGAAGCTAACTATGGCTACACCTTC. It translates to CASGPPLGTEANYGYTF. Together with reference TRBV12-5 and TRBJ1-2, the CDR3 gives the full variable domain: DARVTQTPRHKVTEMGQEVTMRCQPILGHNTVFWYRQTMMQGLELLAYFRNRAPLDDSGMPKDRFSAEMPDATLATLKIQPSEPRDSAVYFCASGPPLGTEANYGYTFGSGTRLTVV.